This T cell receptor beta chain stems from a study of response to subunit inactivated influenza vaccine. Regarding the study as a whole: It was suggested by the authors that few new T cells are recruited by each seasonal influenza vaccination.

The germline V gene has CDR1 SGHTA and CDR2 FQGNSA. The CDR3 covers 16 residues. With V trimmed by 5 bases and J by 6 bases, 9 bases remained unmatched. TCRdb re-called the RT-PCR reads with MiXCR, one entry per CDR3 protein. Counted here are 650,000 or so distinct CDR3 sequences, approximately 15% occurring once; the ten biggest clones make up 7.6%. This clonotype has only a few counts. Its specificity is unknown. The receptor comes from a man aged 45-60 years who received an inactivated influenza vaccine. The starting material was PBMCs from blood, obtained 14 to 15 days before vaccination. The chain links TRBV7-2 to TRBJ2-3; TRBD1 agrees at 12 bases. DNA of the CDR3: TGTGCCAGCAGCAAAGACCGGGACAGGGGGCCCGATACGCAGTATTTT. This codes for CASSKDRDRGPDTQYF.